The 27 T cell receptor beta chains below were found in one sample sequenced in a study of cytomegalovirus exposure and HLA in healthy donors. Sequencing used immunoSEQ multiplex PCR; TCRdb keeps in-frame clones, though not all of them. This sample has over 100,000 clones, with about 91% found just once. The sequenced sample consisted of PBMCs. Source of these receptors: a woman between 18 and 29 years old in good health and CMV-seronegative.

V is TRBV29-1 and J is TRBJ1-3, with D maybe TRBD1 (5 bases). V was clipped by 5 bases and J by 4 bases, with 15 bases between them. This CDR3 is built from 14 residues. Germline values: CDR1 SQVTM, CDR2 ANQGSEA. Here the CDR3 reads CSVTRDWGGNTIYF. The CDR3, as DNA: TGCAGCGTTACCCGGGACTGGGGGGGAAACACCATATATTTT.

There are a few counts of this clone. The V gene is TRBV4-1, the J gene TRBJ2-1, with D uncertain. With 0 bases removed from V and 3 bases from J, the gap between germline ends came to 12 bases. This CDR3 is built from 16 residues. Germline V CDR1 and CDR2: MGHRA, YSYEKL. This CDR3 is CASSQDTRSYYNEQFF. The CDR3 nucleotides read TGCGCCAGCAGCCAAGATACCCGGAGTTACTACAATGAGCAGTTCTTC.

The CDR3 DNA sequence: TGTGCCAGCAGCCCCACGGTTGTAGCGTGCAATCAGCCCCAGCATTTT. As protein: CASSPTVVACNQPQHF. V and J are TRBV11-1 and TRBJ1-5; D is undetermined. Per germline, CDR1 SGHAT and CDR2 FQDESV (reference sequence). Trimming took 5 bases from V and 2 from J, leaving 16 bases between them. The CDR3 is 16 amino acids. Full variable domain (missing parts from reference TRBV11-1 and TRBJ1-5): EAEVAQSPRYKITEKSQAVAFWCDPISGHATLYWYRQILGQGPELLVQFQDESVVDDSQLPKDRFSAERLKGVDSTLKIQPAELGDSAMYLCASSPTVVACNQPQHFGDGTRLSIL.

The chain combines TRBV5-1 with TRBJ2-5; D is unresolved. This CDR3 has 12 amino acids. Trimming took 7 bases from V and 0 from J, leaving 7 bases between them. Looked up from germline, CDR1 is SGHRS and CDR2 is YFSETQ. The CDR3 DNA reads as TGCGCCAGCCAGAATTACCAAGAGACCCAGTACTTC. Translated: CASQNYQETQYF.

In DNA form, the CDR3 reads TGCGCCACCACAGTGGGCAGAGAATCCTACAATGAGCAGTTCTTC. This translates into CATTVGRESYNEQFF. This chain links TRBV10-2 with TRBJ2-1; no clear D gene. V was trimmed by 10 bases and J by 1 base, leaving 17 bases between them. The CDR3 runs to 15 residues. The germline gives CDR1 WSHSY, CDR2 SAAADI.

The V call is TRBV5-1, the J call TRBJ1-4, with D unclear. This CDR3 is 15 amino acids long. CDR1 is SGHRS and CDR2 is YFSETQ in the germline V gene. Trimming shortened V by 5 bases and J by 5 bases, and 16 bases separated the two germline ends. The CDR3 spells CASRLIPGWNEKLFF. The DNA for the CDR3 is TGCGCCAGCAGGTTGATCCCGGGGTGGAATGAAAAACTGTTTTTT. Full variable domain (missing parts from reference TRBV5-1 and TRBJ1-4): KAGVTQTPRYLIKTRGQQVTLSCSPISGHRSVSWYQQTPGQGLQFLFEYFSETQRNKGNFPGRFSGRQFSNSRSEMNVSTLELGDSALYLCASRLIPGWNEKLFFGSGTQLSVL.

The CDR3 protein is CASTPMAGPSYGYTF. In nucleotides, the CDR3 is TGTGCCAGCACCCCGATGGCAGGGCCATCCTATGGCTACACCTTC. The chain combines TRBV2 with TRBJ1-2; a possible D gene is TRBD1 (5 bases). Germline V gene lookup returns CDR1 SNHLY and CDR2 FYNNEI. The CDR3 is 15 amino acids. Trimming removed 7 bases at V and 4 bases at J, with 19 bases between.

This clone appeared once. The V call is TRBV6-5, the J call TRBJ2-1; TRBD1 aligns across 7 bases. Trimming took 5 bases from V and 8 from J; bases not matched to a gene: 6. Germline V gives CDR1 MNHEY, CDR2 SVGAGI. This CDR3 spans 13 amino acids. The CDR3 region has the DNA TGTGCCAGCAGTAAGTACAGGGGCGATGAGCAGTTCTTC. It is translated as CASSKYRGDEQFF.

The gene calls are TRBV10-3 and TRBJ1-5; 8 bases are shared with TRBD1. The V segment lost 6 bases and the J segment 5 bases; nucleotides outside the gene matches: 9. This CDR3 is 15 amino acids long. CDR1 is ENHRY and CDR2 is SYGVKD in the germline V gene. Here the CDR3 reads CAISRDRGDDQPQHF. DNA for the CDR3: TGTGCCATCAGCAGAGACAGGGGCGATGATCAGCCCCAGCATTTT.

This chain uses TRBV6-5 with TRBJ2-7, with TRBD1 as a possible D gene (6 bases). This CDR3 has 13 amino acids. Trimming removed 4 bases from V and 3 bases from J, with 10 bases in between. From germline, CDR1 is MNHEY and CDR2 SVGAGI. The CDR3 sequence: CASSSGQHYEQYF. The CDR3 DNA follows: TGTGCCAGCAGTTCTGGACAGCACTACGAGCAGTACTTC.

This sequence joins TRBV2 and TRBJ1-1, with D perhaps TRBD1 (5 bases). Trimming left V 5 bases short and J 10 bases short, with 11 bases between. Germline-derived CDR1 and CDR2 are SNHLY and FYNNEI. The CDR3 contains 11 residues. DNA of the CDR3: TGTGCCAGCAGTTATTCGGGGGGAGCTTTCTTT. Translation: CASSYSGGAFF.

The rearrangement uses TRBV19 and TRBJ1-4; possibly TRBD1 for D (5 bases). In germline, CDR1 is LNHDA, CDR2 SQIVND (reference sequence). Between the trimmed V and J ends, which lost 3 bases and 1 base, there was a span of 9 bases. The CDR3 has 15 amino acids. The DNA of the CDR3 is TGTGCCAGTAGTATTGGTCAGGGAACTAATGAAAAACTGTTTTTT. This gives the protein CASSIGQGTNEKLFF.

The chain is built from TRBV7-3 and TRBJ1-1; possible D gene TRBD1, 6 bases. The CDR3 is made up of 14 amino acids. Trimming stripped 5 bases from V and 3 bases from J, with 13 bases between. CDR1 and CDR2 from the germline V gene are SGHTA and FQGTGA. CDR3 DNA: TGTGCCAGCAGCGCCTCGGGGGGCTACACTGAAGCTTTCTTT. This sequence encodes CASSASGGYTEAFF. The entire variable domain, with the rest obtained from reference TRBV7-3 and TRBJ1-1, is as follows: GAGVSQTPSNKVTEKGKYVELRCDPISGHTALYWYRQSLGQGPEFLIYFQGTGAADDSGLPNDRFFAVRPEGSVSTLKIQRTERGDSAVYLCASSASGGYTEAFFGQGTRLTVV.

The chain has TRBV5-6 and TRBJ1-3, with D unclear. Trimming removed 4 bases from V and 0 bases from J, with 11 bases in between. The germline V gene encodes CDR1 SGHDT and CDR2 YYEEEE. The CDR3 has 15 amino acids. The CDR3 DNA reads as TGTGCCAGCAGCCCCCGACTGGGCTCTGGAAACACCATATATTTT. It codes for CASSPRLGSGNTIYF.

V usage is TRBV19 and J usage is TRBJ1-2, with 10 nucleotides matching TRBD1. Losses at the gene ends were 3 bases for V and 8 bases for J; bases not matched to a gene: 12. From germline, CDR1 is LNHDA and CDR2 SQIVND (reference sequence). This CDR3 has 16 amino acids. Here the CDR3 reads CASSIQFRDRGRGYTF. The CDR3 DNA follows: TGTGCCAGTAGTATCCAATTCCGGGACAGGGGTCGAGGCTACACCTTC.

The chain uses TRBV6-1 and TRBJ1-2; no clear D gene. V lost 1 base, J lost 4 bases, and 13 bases lay in between. From germline, CDR1 is MNHNS and CDR2 SASEGT. The CDR3 loop spans 15 amino acids. Here the CDR3 DNA reads TGTGCCAGCAGTGAAGACGGGCGGGGAGGCTATGGCTACACCTTC. Translation: CASSEDGRGGYGYTF.

The chain couples TRBV28 to TRBJ1-2; tentatively, D is TRBD1 (6 bases). The CDR3 runs 17 residues. Trimming removed 2 bases at V and 3 bases at J, with 19 bases between. In germline, CDR1 is MDHEN, CDR2 SYDVKM. CDR3 DNA: TGTGCCAGCAGTTTACTCCTTAGTGGCGGGGGCGACTATGGCTACACCTTC. Its translation: CASSLLLSGGGDYGYTF.

This chain links TRBV6-5 with TRBJ1-2, with D unresolved. CDR1 MNHEY and CDR2 SVGAGI come from the germline V gene. This CDR3 contains 14 residues. Trimming took 5 bases from V and 4 from J, leaving 14 bases between them. The CDR3 reads CASSMEPGIYGYTF. The CDR3 coding sequence is TGTGCCAGCAGTATGGAGCCGGGGATCTATGGCTACACCTTC.

The count of this clone is one. V and J are TRBV5-1 and TRBJ1-2; D ambiguous. V was cut by 4 bases and J by 5 bases, with 12 bases left in between. Germline-derived CDR1 and CDR2 are SGHRS and YFSETQ. The CDR3 is made up of 13 amino acids. CDR3 in DNA: TGCGCCAGCAGCGTGACACGTCAATATGGCTACACCTTC. Its protein is CASSVTRQYGYTF.

The CDR3, as DNA: TGTGCCAGTAGGACTACAGCGGGCGGGACCCAGTACTTC. Its translation: CASRTTAGGTQYF. The rearrangement uses TRBV19 and TRBJ2-5; TRBD2 might be the D (6 bases). Germline CDR1 is LNHDA and CDR2 is SQIVND (reference sequence). The CDR3 is made up of 13 amino acids. V gave up 6 bases and J gave up 7 bases, with 15 bases separating them.

This chain links TRBV6-4 with TRBJ2-7; 9 nucleotides match TRBD1. The CDR3 is 15 amino acids. Trimming cost V 8 bases and J 4 bases; bases outside gene matches: 12. Germline loops: CDR1 MRHNA, CDR2 SNTAGT. The CDR3 spells CASGGDREAKYEQYF. The CDR3 nucleotides are TGTGCCAGCGGAGGGGACAGGGAGGCCAAATACGAGCAGTACTTC.

The chain joins TRBV6-5 to TRBJ2-7; 7 nucleotides agree with TRBD2. Germline V lookup: CDR1 MNHEY, CDR2 SVGAGI. This CDR3 contains 12 residues. Trimming removed 8 bases from V and 4 bases from J; junction bases left unmatched: 5. CDR3 amino acids: CASLGRGYEQYF. In nucleotides, the CDR3 is TGTGCCAGCTTGGGGCGGGGGTACGAGCAGTACTTC.

This chain joins TRBV5-4 and TRBJ1-1; a weak D match, TRBD1 (6 bases). The ends were cut back, 0 bases at V and 5 bases at J, with 11 bases in the middle. Germline V gene sequence: CDR1 SGHNT, CDR2 YYREEE (reference sequence). CDR3 size: 14 residues. The CDR3 DNA reads as TGTGCCAGCAGCTTGGGAGGGGGAGATACTGAAGCTTTCTTT. It yields the protein CASSLGGGDTEAFF.

The chain has TRBV1 and TRBJ2-5; TRBD2 is the table's D call, not checked against the DNA. TRBV1 is a known pseudogene. The length of the CDR3 is 19 residues. CDR3 DNA sequence: TGCACCAGCAGCCAGGTGACTAGCGGGGCCTTTCCTCCACAAGAGACCCAGTACTTC. This codes for CTSSQVTSGAFPPQETQYF.

This chain joins TRBV5-1 and TRBJ2-7, with TRBD2 matching over 9 bases. J was trimmed by 2 bases and V by 0 bases; bases with no gene match: 6. This CDR3 is 16 amino acids long. Per the germline V gene, CDR1 is SGHRS and CDR2 is YFSETQ. The CDR3 loop reads CASSLVGGGATYEQYF. In DNA, the CDR3 is TGCGCCAGCAGCTTGGTTGGCGGGGGGGCAACCTACGAGCAGTACTTC.

The genes are TRBV6-1 and TRBJ2-5, with 10 bases that match TRBD2. CDR1 and CDR2 from the germline V gene are MNHNS and SASEGT. The CDR3 is 19 residues long. J gave up 5 bases and V 1 base, and 16 bases lay outside the gene matches. The CDR3 here is CASSEGALRAGGRWETQYF. The DNA of the CDR3 is TGTGCCAGCAGTGAAGGGGCGCTTCGAGCGGGGGGGCGGTGGGAGACCCAGTACTTC.

Here the CDR3 DNA reads TGTGCCAGCAGCTTCGGGACAGGCTCCTACAATGAGCAGTTCTTC. Protein product: CASSFGTGSYNEQFF. The genes are TRBV11-3 and TRBJ2-1, with TRBD1 identical over 8 bases. Per the germline V gene, CDR1 is SGHNT and CDR2 is YENEEA. CDR3 length: 15 amino acids. V trimming: 3 bases; J trimming: 0 bases; junction bases outside the gene matches: 1.